This TCR beta chain was obtained from a study of T cell changes during pregnancy in multiple sclerosis. CDR3 length: 14 amino acids. Trimming cost V 1 base and J 4 bases; bases outside gene matches: 0. The germline V gene has CDR1 LNHDA and CDR2 SQIVND (reference sequence). Libraries were prepared by immunoSEQ multiplex PCR; TCRdb keeps only in-frame clonotypes and omits some of them. The data contain roughly 47,000 clones, roughly 94% of them seen just once; the ten biggest clones take up around 5.9%. The chain carries TRBV19 and TRBJ2-7; 11 bases are a match to TRBD2. This TCR derives from a female donor with multiple sclerosis, enrolled in a pregnancy study. Sequences were derived from CD8+ T cells from peripheral blood mononuclear cells, sampled before pregnancy. This chain's CDR3 is CASSIGLAGYEQYF. In nucleotides, the CDR3 is TGTGCCAGTAGTATAGGACTAGCGGGATACGAGCAGTACTTC.